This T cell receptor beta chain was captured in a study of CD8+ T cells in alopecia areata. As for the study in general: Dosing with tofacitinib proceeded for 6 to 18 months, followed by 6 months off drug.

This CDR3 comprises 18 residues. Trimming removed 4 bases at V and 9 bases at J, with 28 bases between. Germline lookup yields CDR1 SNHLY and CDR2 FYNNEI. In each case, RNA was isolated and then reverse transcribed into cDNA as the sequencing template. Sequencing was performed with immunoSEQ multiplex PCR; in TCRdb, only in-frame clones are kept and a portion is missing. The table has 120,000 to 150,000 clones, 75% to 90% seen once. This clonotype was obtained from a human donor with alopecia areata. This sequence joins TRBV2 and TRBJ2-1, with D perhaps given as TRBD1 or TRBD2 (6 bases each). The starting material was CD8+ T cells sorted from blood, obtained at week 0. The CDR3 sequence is CASSGTGAGTATLIEQFF. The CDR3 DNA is TGTGCCAGCAGTGGGACGGGGGCCGGGACTGCTACTTTAATTGAGCAGTTCTTC.